The rows below give T cell receptor beta chains drawn from one sample of a study of spatial heterogeneity in lung cancer. TCRdb re-analysed the 5' RACE reads in MiXCR, keeping a single row per CDR3 protein. The sample holds about 100,000 distinct CDR3 sequences, 19% seen once. The starting material was PBMCs, obtained at follow-up. Receptors originate from a male donor with early-stage non-small cell lung cancer. CDR3s include the opening cysteine and the closing phenylalanine or tryptophan. The order of the fields is J gene, D gene, V gene, clone size, CDR3 DNA, CDR3 protein. A D gene is named only where the DNA matches it firmly. The size field is filled for only some rows; it gives once, few, many or a size class.

J: TRBJ1-1; D: NA; V: TRBV6-1; size: NA; DNA: TGTGCCAGCAAAGGCCGGGAGAACACTGAAGCTTTCTTT; CDR3: CASKGRENTEAFF
J: TRBJ2-2; D: TRBD1; V: TRBV7-3; size: NA; DNA: TGTGCCAGCAGCTACAGGGGCGCGAACACCGGGGAGCTGTTTTTT; CDR3: CASSYRGANTGELFF
J: TRBJ2-4; D: NA; V: TRBV30; size: many; DNA: TGTGCCTGGACGGCTAAACTAGCCAAAAACATTCAGTACTTC; CDR3: CAWTAKLAKNIQYF
J: TRBJ1-4; D: NA; V: TRBV6-5; size: few; DNA: TGTGCCAGCAGGGATGGACCTGGCCGTGAAAAACTGTTTTTT; CDR3: CASRDGPGREKLFF
J: TRBJ2-5; D: NA; V: TRBV7-3; size: once; DNA: TGTGCCAGCAGCTTAACCAGGGGAGAGACCCAGTACTTC; CDR3: CASSLTRGETQYF
J: TRBJ2-5; D: NA; V: TRBV18; size: NA; DNA: TGTGCCAGCTCACCAAACGGGGGCGAAGAGACCCAGTACTTC; CDR3: CASSPNGGEETQYF
J: TRBJ1-1; D: NA; V: TRBV18; size: NA; DNA: TGTGCCAGCTCACCGACAGTCATGAACACTGAAGCTTTCTTT; CDR3: CASSPTVMNTEAFF
J: TRBJ1-4; D: NA; V: TRBV28; size: NA; DNA: TGTGCCAGCAGTCCCCGAACAGAAACGGGTGAAAAACTGTTTTTT; CDR3: CASSPRTETGEKLFF
J: TRBJ2-3; D: NA; V: TRBV20-1; size: NA; DNA: TGCAGTGCAGAATCCCCAGATACGCAGTATTTT; CDR3: CSAESPDTQYF
J: TRBJ2-2; D: NA; V: TRBV7-2; size: NA; DNA: TGTGCCAGCAGCCTCCCGGCGGTTGGCGGGGAGCTGTTTTTT; CDR3: CASSLPAVGGELFF
J: TRBJ2-1; D: TRBD2; V: TRBV24-1; size: few; DNA: TGTGCCACCAGTGATGTAGCGGGAGGGAAATACAATGAGCAGTTCTTC; CDR3: CATSDVAGGKYNEQFF
J: TRBJ2-3; D: NA; V: TRBV30; size: NA; DNA: TGTGCCTGGGCATCGGACTCCCTCGGAGATACGCAGTATTTT; CDR3: CAWASDSLGDTQYF
J: TRBJ1-5; D: NA; V: TRBV20-1; size: NA; DNA: TGCAGTGCCGCCCCGGGCCTTAATCAGCCCCAGCATTTT; CDR3: CSAAPGLNQPQHF
J: TRBJ1-2; D: NA; V: TRBV12-3/TRBV12-4; size: NA; DNA: TGTGCCAGCAGAAAGGGCGCGACGAATGGCTACACCTTC; CDR3: CASRKGATNGYTF
J: TRBJ2-1; D: NA; V: TRBV2; size: few; DNA: TGTGCCAGCAGCCCTAGGGAAGCGCCTTACAATGAGCAGTTCTTC; CDR3: CASSPREAPYNEQFF
J: TRBJ1-1; D: NA; V: TRBV18; size: NA; DNA: TGTGCCAGCTCCCCGACAGTGGGACAATACACTGAAGCTTTCTTT; CDR3: CASSPTVGQYTEAFF
J: TRBJ2-7; D: NA; V: TRBV2; size: few; DNA: TGTGCCAGCAGTGGCTCCGGACCTCCACTCTTC; CDR3: CASSGSGPPLF
J: TRBJ2-7; D: TRBD2; V: TRBV2; size: few; DNA: TGTGCCAGCACCCAAGGACTAGCGGGAGACCACGAGCAGTACTTC; CDR3: CASTQGLAGDHEQYF
J: TRBJ2-1; D: NA; V: TRBV27; size: few; DNA: TGTGCCAGCAGTCTGCCGGGGCCCTACAATGAGCAGTTCTTC; CDR3: CASSLPGPYNEQFF
J: TRBJ2-5; D: TRBD1; V: TRBV2; size: NA; DNA: TGTGCCAGCAGGTCCGGACAGGACCAAGAGACCCAGTACTTC; CDR3: CASRSGQDQETQYF
J: TRBJ1-4; D: NA; V: TRBV20-1; size: NA; DNA: TGCAGTGCTAGGGACAGAACTACAACTAATGAAAAACTGTTTTTT; CDR3: CSARDRTTTNEKLFF
J: TRBJ1-2; D: NA; V: TRBV7-8; size: once; DNA: TGTGCCACCTCTGCGACAGACAACTATGGCTACACCTTC; CDR3: CATSATDNYGYTF
J: TRBJ1-3; D: NA; V: TRBV20-1; size: few; DNA: TGCAGGGACCCTCGCCTCTCTGGAAACACCATATATTTT; CDR3: CRDPRLSGNTIYF
J: TRBJ2-5; D: NA; V: TRBV29-1; size: NA; DNA: TGCAGCGTTTCTCTAGAATGGGAGACCCAGTACTTC; CDR3: CSVSLEWETQYF
J: TRBJ2-5; D: NA; V: TRBV7-2; size: NA; DNA: TGTGCCAGCAGCTTAGTGCCTGGGACCCAAGAGACCCAGTACTTC; CDR3: CASSLVPGTQETQYF
J: TRBJ2-3; D: NA; V: TRBV10-3; size: few; DNA: TGTGCCATCAGTGAAATGGGTGATACGCAGTATTTT; CDR3: CAISEMGDTQYF
J: TRBJ2-3; D: TRBD2; V: TRBV7-2; size: many; DNA: TGTGCCAGCAGCTTAATCGGACTAGCGGAGCAGGGGACGCAGTATTTT; CDR3: CASSLIGLAEQGTQYF
J: TRBJ1-1; D: NA; V: TRBV24-1; size: NA; DNA: TGTGCCACCAGTGATCCCACAGACGGGAACACTGAAGCTTTCTTT; CDR3: CATSDPTDGNTEAFF
J: TRBJ2-1; D: NA; V: TRBV5-1; size: NA; DNA: TGCGCCAGCAGCTTGGATCCGGGTATCAGCTACAATGAGCAGTTCTTC; CDR3: CASSLDPGISYNEQFF
J: TRBJ1-5; D: NA; V: TRBV20-1; size: many; DNA: TGCAGTGCTAGCGTCCGGGGGGACAATCAGCCCCAGCATTTT; CDR3: CSASVRGDNQPQHF